This passage covers 26 T cell receptor beta chains from one sample sequenced in a study of control samples from healthy donors and cancer patients. Clones were sequenced by immunoSEQ multiplex PCR, and TCRdb holds only the in-frame ones, with some missing. The sample lists about 150,000 clones, about 94% occurring once. The sample comprised blood. Every receptor here comes from a man aged 50-59 years in good health.

The chain has TRBV5-1 and TRBJ2-1; 8 bases align to TRBD1. There are 17 residues in the CDR3. Germline CDR1 is SGHRS and CDR2 is YFSETQ. Unmatched junction bases numbered 13, after V lost 0 bases and J lost 8 bases. This CDR3 reads CASSLDLPGQAFDEQFF. CDR3 nucleotides: TGCGCCAGCAGCTTGGATCTTCCGGGACAGGCTTTCGATGAGCAGTTCTTC.

The chain employs TRBV14 and TRBJ2-2; 9 positions match TRBD1. CDR1 is SGHDN, CDR2 FVKESK, per germline. CDR3 length: 16 residues. The V and J ends lost 0 bases and 3 bases, in that order; junction bases with no gene match: 2. The CDR3 is CASSQEGQGYTGELFF. For the CDR3, the DNA is TGTGCCAGCAGCCAAGAGGGACAGGGTTACACCGGGGAGCTGTTTTTT.

This chain links TRBV6-5 with TRBJ2-5; 7 nucleotides line up with TRBD1. CDR1 and CDR2 from the germline V gene are MNHEY and SVGAGI. This CDR3 is built from 13 residues. Losses at the gene ends were 7 bases for V and 3 bases for J; bases not matched to a gene: 5. CDR3 in amino acids: CASTWTGKETQYF. The CDR3 region has the DNA TGTGCCAGCACCTGGACAGGAAAAGAGACCCAGTACTTC.

The chain couples TRBV28 to TRBJ1-1; 7 nucleotides align to TRBD1. CDR3 size: 17 residues. From germline, CDR1 is MDHEN and CDR2 SYDVKM. V was clipped by 3 bases and J by 2 bases; unmatched bases: 12. The CDR3 loop is CASSFPGGGDVNTEAFF. The CDR3 DNA follows: TGTGCCAGCAGTTTCCCCGGAGGGGGCGACGTCAACACTGAAGCTTTCTTT.

The DNA of the CDR3 is TGCAGCGCTCTCGACAGCCAAGATCAGCCCCAGCATTTT. Translated, it gives CSALDSQDQPQHF. The J gene is TRBJ1-5, the V gene TRBV29-1; D may be TRBD1 (5 bases). CDR3 size: 13 residues. Germline CDR1 is SQVTM and CDR2 is ANQGSEA. Between the trimmed V and J ends, which lost 7 bases and 5 bases, there was a span of 15 bases.

The V gene is TRBV5-1, the J gene TRBJ2-1; D is ambiguous. The CDR3 sequence is 14 residues long. V was shortened by 8 bases and J by 7 bases, with 19 bases between the two germline ends. The germline gives CDR1 SGHRS, CDR2 YFSETQ. CDR3 loop: CASVSRANRNEQFF. The CDR3 DNA reads as TGCGCCAGTGTTAGCCGGGCCAACCGAAATGAGCAGTTCTTC.

The chain links TRBV7-2 to TRBJ2-2, with D possibly TRBD2 on 5 matching bases. Germline-derived CDR1 and CDR2 are SGHTA and FQGNSA. There are 15 residues in the CDR3. The V and J ends lost 5 bases and 2 bases respectively, with 12 bases between them. The CDR3 is CASSPGLGNTGELFF. The CDR3 DNA is TGTGCCAGCAGCCCCGGACTGGGCAACACCGGGGAGCTGTTTTTT.

The CDR3 nucleotides are TGTGCCAGTAGTATAGCAGGACAGGGAAACAATGAGCAGTTCTTC. Protein product: CASSIAGQGNNEQFF. This chain links TRBV19 with TRBJ2-1; 8 nucleotides agree with TRBD1. V shed 1 base and J 5 bases; nucleotides not matched to a gene: 4. The CDR3 extends over 15 amino acids. Germline V CDR1 and CDR2: LNHDA, SQIVND (reference sequence).

The chain carries TRBV9 and TRBJ1-2; D is unresolved. Germline V lookup: CDR1 SGDLS, CDR2 YYNGEE. V was cut by 3 bases and J by 2 bases, with 14 bases left in between. The CDR3 loop spans 15 amino acids. The CDR3 spells CASSGGPPFNYGYTF. CDR3 nucleotide sequence: TGTGCCAGCAGCGGGGGTCCTCCATTCAACTATGGCTACACCTTC.

The V gene is TRBV5-1, the J gene TRBJ1-1, with a possible D match to TRBD1 (5 bases). The CDR3 has 14 amino acids. V dropped 4 bases and J dropped 4 bases, with 14 bases sitting between them. Germline lookup yields CDR1 SGHRS and CDR2 YFSETQ. This CDR3 is CASSPGGGTTEAFF. CDR3 nucleotides: TGCGCCAGCAGCCCGGGGGGAGGGACCACTGAAGCTTTCTTT. The full variable domain, rest sourced from reference TRBV5-1 and TRBJ1-1, is KAGVTQTPRYLIKTRGQQVTLSCSPISGHRSVSWYQQTPGQGLQFLFEYFSETQRNKGNFPGRFSGRQFSNSRSEMNVSTLELGDSALYLCASSPGGGTTEAFFGQGTRLTVV.

The CDR3 here is CASSGEGRYEETQYF. Written as DNA, the CDR3 is TGTGCCAGCAGTGGCGAGGGGAGGTATGAAGAGACCCAGTACTTC. The chain uses TRBV27 and TRBJ2-5; D might be TRBD2 (6 bases). V was pared by 5 bases and J by 3 bases, with 16 bases between. CDR3 length: 15 amino acids. Looked up from germline, CDR1 is MNHEY and CDR2 is SMNVEV (reference sequence).

This sequence joins TRBV29-1 and TRBJ2-1; 12 bases agree with TRBD1. Germline trimming cut 7 bases from V and 8 bases from J; bases unmatched to any gene: 9. Looked up from germline, CDR1 is SQVTM and CDR2 is ANQGSEA. This CDR3 has 14 amino acids. CDR3 region: CSAIFGDRGHEQFF. In DNA, the CDR3 is TGCAGCGCCATATTTGGGGACAGGGGGCATGAGCAGTTCTTC.

J is TRBJ2-1 and V is TRBV28; D gene unclear. Germline assignment: CDR1 MDHEN and CDR2 SYDVKM. Trimming took off 3 bases at V and 2 bases at J, with 8 bases between the two ends. There are 14 residues in the CDR3. The CDR3 region has the DNA TGTGCCAGCAGTTTGAGGCAGGCCTACAATGAGCAGTTCTTC. It encodes CASSLRQAYNEQFF.

As DNA, the CDR3 is TGTGCCAGCAGTCCAGGGACTCCCGGAGGCGGAAATGAGCAGTTCTTC. Translating it yields CASSPGTPGGGNEQFF. The gene calls are TRBV28 and TRBJ2-1, with a possible D match to TRBD2 (6 bases). CDR3 length: 16 residues. Germline CDR1 reads MDHEN; CDR2 reads SYDVKM. V lost 5 bases to trimming and J lost 7 bases, with 21 bases between them.

The gene calls are TRBV4-2 and TRBJ1-2; the D is unclear. Germline V gene data show CDR1 as LGHNA and CDR2 as YNFKEQ. The germline V and J ends were trimmed by 0 bases and 6 bases, with 20 bases remaining between them. CDR3 size: 17 residues. The CDR3 reads CASSQDSATVEGHGYTF. DNA for the CDR3: TGTGCCAGCAGCCAAGATTCGGCTACAGTCGAGGGTCATGGCTACACCTTC.

The genes are TRBV11-3 and TRBJ2-5, with 10 bases that match TRBD2. Germline V gene data show CDR1 as SGHNT and CDR2 as YENEEA. The V and J ends lost 5 bases and 5 bases, in that order; junction bases with no gene match: 5. The CDR3 totals 14 residues. CDR3 coding DNA: TGTGCCAGCAGCGGGACTAGCGAGTGGGAGACCCAGTACTTC. As protein: CASSGTSEWETQYF.

CDR3 in DNA: TGTGCCAGCAGTAAACAGGGGAACACCGGGGAGCTGTTTTTT. It is translated as CASSKQGNTGELFF. The genes are TRBV6-4 and TRBJ2-2; D may be TRBD1 (6 bases). The CDR3 extends over 14 amino acids. V dropped 5 bases and J dropped 1 base, with 8 bases sitting between them. Germline CDR1 MRHNA, CDR2 SNTAGT.

J is TRBJ2-7 and V is TRBV3-1 (or the pseudogene TRBV3-2), with D possibly TRBD2 on 7 matching bases. The ends were cut back, 3 bases at V and 2 bases at J, with 11 bases in the middle. The CDR3 sequence is 14 residues long. Germline CDR1 reads LGHDT; CDR2 reads YNNKEL (reference sequence). This CDR3 reads CASSHQGRAYEQYF. CDR3 bases: TGTGCCAGCAGCCACCAGGGGAGGGCCTACGAGCAGTACTTC.

J is TRBJ2-7 and V is TRBV5-1; D gene unclear. The CDR3 is made up of 11 amino acids. The ends were cut back, 3 bases at V and 3 bases at J, with 4 bases in the middle. Per germline, CDR1 SGHRS and CDR2 YFSETQ. This CDR3 reads CASSSNYEQYF. Written as DNA, the CDR3 is TGCGCCAGCAGCTCAAACTACGAGCAGTACTTC.

V usage is TRBV28 and J usage is TRBJ1-6; TRBD1 might be the D (5 bases). CDR1 and CDR2 (germline): MDHEN, SYDVKM. The germline V and J ends were trimmed by 5 bases and 4 bases, with 12 bases remaining between them. This CDR3 is 15 amino acids long. The CDR3 protein is CASSDSIGYNSPLHF. The CDR3 DNA is TGTGCCAGCAGTGACAGTATCGGGTATAATTCACCCCTCCACTTT.

A single count supports this clone. The rearrangement uses TRBV19 and TRBJ2-2, with 9 nucleotides matching TRBD2. Looked up from germline, CDR1 is LNHDA and CDR2 is SQIVND (reference sequence). This CDR3 region has 16 residues. Trimming removed 2 bases from V and 4 bases from J; junction bases left unmatched: 5. CDR3 residues: CASSIRVAGATGELFF. CDR3 nucleotide sequence: TGTGCCAGTAGTATAAGGGTAGCGGGAGCCACCGGGGAGCTGTTTTTT.

This chain connects TRBV4-1 to TRBJ1-4, with 8 bases fitting TRBD1. Trimming removed 0 bases from V and 7 bases from J; junction bases left unmatched: 10. The CDR3 is made up of 17 amino acids. Germline V lookup: CDR1 MGHRA, CDR2 YSYEKL. For the CDR3, the DNA is TGCGCCAGCAGCCAAGAAGGTTCGACAGGGGTGGGTGAAAAACTGTTTTTT. Translation gives CASSQEGSTGVGEKLFF.

The gene calls are TRBV30 and TRBJ2-6; 7 bases align to TRBD1. V dropped 2 bases and J dropped 6; count of bases not matched to a gene: 4. The CDR3 contains 14 residues. Germline CDR1 is GTSNPN and CDR2 is SVGIG (reference sequence). The chain's CDR3 is CAWSRTGVANVLTF. In nucleotides, the CDR3 is TGTGCCTGGAGTCGAACAGGGGTGGCCAACGTCCTGACTTTC.

V gene TRBV25-1 combines with J gene TRBJ1-4; possibly TRBD1 for D (5 bases). V was trimmed by 6 bases and J by 8 bases, leaving 16 bases between them. The CDR3 spans 14 residues. CDR1 is MGHDK, CDR2 SYGVNS, per germline. CDR3 in amino acids: CASSPDNAWEKLFF. CDR3 nucleotides: TGTGCCAGCAGCCCGGACAACGCCTGGGAAAAACTGTTTTTT.

The J gene is TRBJ2-4, the V gene TRBV10-2; D is ambiguous. Trimming took 1 base from V and 2 from J, leaving 9 bases between them. The CDR3 is made up of 15 amino acids. In germline, CDR1 is WSHSY, CDR2 SAAADI. The DNA of the CDR3 is TGCGCCAGCAGTGAGTTGCTGGGGTCCAAAAACATTCAGTACTTC. Protein product: CASSELLGSKNIQYF.

The genes are TRBV4-2 and TRBJ2-2; D ambiguous. V lost 0 bases to trimming and J lost 7 bases, with 12 bases between them. CDR1 and CDR2 (germline): LGHNA, YNFKEQ. This CDR3 has 15 residues. This chain's CDR3 is CASSQDINFGGELFF. Written as DNA, the CDR3 is TGTGCCAGCAGCCAAGATATCAATTTTGGCGGGGAGCTGTTTTTT.